This paragraph reports one T cell receptor (beta chain). The antigen is undetermined. The sample belongs to a study of cytomegalovirus exposure and HLA in healthy donors. The CDR3 contains 17 residues. Germline trimming cut 4 bases from V and 4 bases from J; bases unmatched to any gene: 10. Per germline, CDR1 SEHNR and CDR2 FQNEAQ (reference sequence). Overall study results and limits: Presence/absence analyses treated sequencing depth as roughly uniform across donors. Among donors in an Asian-associated ancestry cluster, a later analysis reportedly found fewer N-insertions than the approximately 700-donor mean.

The PCR contained 60 Vbeta and 13 Jbeta primers. Assay used: immunoSEQ multiplex PCR; TCRdb lists only in-frame clones, some missing. The data show around 94,000 clones, with less than 85% seen just once and just over 2.5% held by the top ten. Sequencing used PBMCs. The sequence derives from a middle-aged man in good health and CMV-seronegative. The chain combines TRBV7-9 with TRBJ1-5; 10 bases are a match to TRBD1. CDR3 loop: CASSSRDRGLENQPQHF. The DNA for the CDR3 is TGTGCCAGCAGCTCCCGGGACAGGGGATTGGAAAATCAGCCCCAGCATTTT.